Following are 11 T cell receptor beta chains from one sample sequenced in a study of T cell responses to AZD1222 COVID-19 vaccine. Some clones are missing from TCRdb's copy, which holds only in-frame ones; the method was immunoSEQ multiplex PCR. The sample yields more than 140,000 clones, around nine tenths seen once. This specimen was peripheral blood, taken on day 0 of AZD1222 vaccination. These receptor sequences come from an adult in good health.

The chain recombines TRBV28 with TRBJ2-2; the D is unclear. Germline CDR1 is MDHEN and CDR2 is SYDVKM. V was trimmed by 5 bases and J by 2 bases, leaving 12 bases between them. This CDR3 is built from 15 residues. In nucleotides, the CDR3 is TGTGCCAGCAGTCCTACTACTCTAAACACCGGGGAGCTGTTTTTT. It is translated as CASSPTTLNTGELFF.

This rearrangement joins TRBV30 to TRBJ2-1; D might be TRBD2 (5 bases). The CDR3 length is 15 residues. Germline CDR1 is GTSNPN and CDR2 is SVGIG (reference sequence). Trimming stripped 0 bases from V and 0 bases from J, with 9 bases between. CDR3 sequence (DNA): TGTGCCTGGAGTGTAGCGGTGAGCTCCTACAATGAGCAGTTCTTC. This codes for CAWSVAVSSYNEQFF.

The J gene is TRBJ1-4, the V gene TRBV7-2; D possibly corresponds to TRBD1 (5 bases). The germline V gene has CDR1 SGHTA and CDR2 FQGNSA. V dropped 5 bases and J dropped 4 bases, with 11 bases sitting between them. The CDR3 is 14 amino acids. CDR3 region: CASSRDSLNEKLFF. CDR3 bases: TGTGCCAGCAGCCGCGACAGTCTTAATGAAAAACTGTTTTTT. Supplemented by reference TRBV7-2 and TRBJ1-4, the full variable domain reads GAGVSQSPSNKVTEKGKDVELRCDPISGHTALYWYRQSLGQGLEFLIYFQGNSAPDKSGLPSDRFSAERTGGSVSTLTIQRTQQEDSAVYLCASSRDSLNEKLFFGSGTQLSVL.

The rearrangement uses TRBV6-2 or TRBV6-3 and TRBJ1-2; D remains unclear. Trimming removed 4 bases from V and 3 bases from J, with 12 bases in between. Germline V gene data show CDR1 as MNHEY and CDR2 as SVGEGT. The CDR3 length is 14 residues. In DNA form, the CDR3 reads TGTGCCAGCAGTTCCGGAAACTGGGACTATGGCTACACCTTC. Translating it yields CASSSGNWDYGYTF.

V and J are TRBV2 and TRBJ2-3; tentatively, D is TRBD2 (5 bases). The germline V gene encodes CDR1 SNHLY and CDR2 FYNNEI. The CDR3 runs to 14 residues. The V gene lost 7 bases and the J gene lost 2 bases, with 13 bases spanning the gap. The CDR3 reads CASNLALDTDTQYF. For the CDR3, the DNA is TGTGCCAGCAACCTAGCTCTCGACACAGATACGCAGTATTTT.

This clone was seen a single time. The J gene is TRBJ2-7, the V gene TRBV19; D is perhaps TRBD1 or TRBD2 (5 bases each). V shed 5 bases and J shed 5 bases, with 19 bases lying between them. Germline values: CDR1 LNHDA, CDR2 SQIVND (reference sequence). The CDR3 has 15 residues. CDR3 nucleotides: TGTGCCAGTAGTCCGCTAAGAGGGGAGAGCGACGAGCAGTACTTC. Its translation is CASSPLRGESDEQYF.

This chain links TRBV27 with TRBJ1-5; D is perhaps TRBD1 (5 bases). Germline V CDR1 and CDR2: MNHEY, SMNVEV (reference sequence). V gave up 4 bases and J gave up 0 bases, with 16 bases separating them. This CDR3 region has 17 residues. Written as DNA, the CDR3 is TGTGCCAGCAGTTCCCGGAGGGGCCTAAATAGCAATCAGCCCCAGCATTTT. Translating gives CASSSRRGLNSNQPQHF.

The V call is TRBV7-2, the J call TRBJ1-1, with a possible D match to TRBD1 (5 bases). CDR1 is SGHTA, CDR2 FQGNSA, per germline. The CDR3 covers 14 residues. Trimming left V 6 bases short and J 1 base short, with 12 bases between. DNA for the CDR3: TGTGCCAGCAGACGGGGGGTCTCGAACACTGAAGCTTTCTTT. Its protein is CASRRGVSNTEAFF.

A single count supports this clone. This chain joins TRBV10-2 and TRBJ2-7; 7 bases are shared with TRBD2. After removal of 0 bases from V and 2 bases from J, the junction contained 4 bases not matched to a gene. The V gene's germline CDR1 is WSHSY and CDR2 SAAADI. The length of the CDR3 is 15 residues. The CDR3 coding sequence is TGCGCCAGCAGTGAGTCGAGCGGGATGGCCTACGAGCAGTACTTC. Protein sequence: CASSESSGMAYEQYF.

The DNA for the CDR3 is TGTGCCAGCAGTACCCTGTGGGGGGGCCATGGCTACACCTTC. This sequence encodes CASSTLWGGHGYTF. The chain employs TRBV6-5 and TRBJ1-2, with D possibly matching TRBD1 (6 bases). This CDR3 has 14 residues. From germline, CDR1 is MNHEY and CDR2 SVGAGI. V lost 5 bases and J lost 6, with 16 bases in between.

CDR3 in amino acids: CASSLTNEETQYF. Here the CDR3 DNA reads TGTGCCAGCAGCTTAACGAATGAGGAGACCCAGTACTTC. The rearrangement uses TRBV7-3 and TRBJ2-5; unclear D gene. V gave up 0 bases and J gave up 5 bases, with 7 bases separating them. Per germline, CDR1 SGHTA and CDR2 FQGTGA. The CDR3 totals 13 residues.